Listed below are T cell receptor beta chains from one sample, sequenced in a study of PD-L1 blockade in urothelial cancer. Sequencing used immunoSEQ multiplex PCR; TCRdb keeps in-frame clones, though not all of them. The sample carries 95,000 to 130,000 clones, approximately 90% recorded once. The input for sequencing was PBMCs, taken around atezolizumab (anti-PD-L1) treatment. These receptors all stem from a man aged 55-75 years with urothelial cancer. Both conserved end residues are part of each CDR3.

J: TRBJ1-3; V: TRBV2; CDR3: CASSVDRTRSGNTIYF
J: TRBJ2-1; V: TRBV4-3; CDR3: CASSQGAGAYNEQFF
J: TRBJ1-1; V: TRBV10-3; CDR3: CAITDSLNTEAFF
J: TRBJ1-4; V: TRBV6-1; CDR3: CASSERGGGVTNEKLFF
J: TRBJ1-4; V: TRBV13; CDR3: CASSSRTGEEGATNEKLFF
J: TRBJ1-2; V: TRBV5-6; CDR3: CASSLTSTPRSGYTF
J: TRBJ2-7; V: TRBV27; CDR3: CASSLNGYEQYF
J: TRBJ2-7; V: TRBV18; CDR3: CASSTEDFYEQYF
J: TRBJ2-3; V: TRBV7-9; CDR3: CASSLLAGGTDTQYF
J: TRBJ2-6; V: TRBV19; CDR3: CASSMDRAGANVLTF
J: TRBJ1-1; V: TRBV10-3; CDR3: CAISDWGEGTEAFF
J: TRBJ1-6; V: TRBV5-1; CDR3: CASSTGQGNSPLHF
J: TRBJ2-1; V: TRBV11-3; CDR3: CASSLTLSGGSYNEQFF
J: TRBJ2-1; V: TRBV14; CDR3: CASSQVAGLVYNEQFF
J: TRBJ2-7; V: TRBV6-6; CDR3: CASSLGTGKTYEQYF
J: TRBJ2-5; V: TRBV5-4; CDR3: CASSLATGAGETQYF
J: TRBJ2-7; V: TRBV27; CDR3: CASSFQGPGQGPYEQYF
J: TRBJ2-1; V: TRBV2; CDR3: CASSEGTSGSFF
J: TRBJ1-1; V: TRBV7-8; CDR3: CASSLEGGGAGTEAFF
J: TRBJ1-1; V: TRBV5-1; CDR3: CASSSGLGPGTTEAFF
J: TRBJ2-7; V: TRBV18; CDR3: CASSPSGQGTYEQYF
J: TRBJ2-7; V: TRBV6-6; CDR3: CASKGAPYEQYF
J: TRBJ1-1; V: TRBV11-3; CDR3: CASRYEATGAFF
J: TRBJ2-3; V: TRBV5-1; CDR3: CASSLVGGGTDTQYF
J: TRBJ1-1; V: TRBV11-3; CDR3: CASSAVIAGTEAFF
J: TRBJ2-7; V: TRBV4-1; CDR3: CASEPGAGPKTYEQYF
J: TRBJ2-7; V: TRBV28; CDR3: CASSPGQPSYEQYF
J: TRBJ1-2; V: TRBV6-5; CDR3: CASINYRLRGYTF
J: TRBJ1-3; V: TRBV9; CDR3: CASSVASSGNTIYF
J: TRBJ2-2; V: TRBV9; CDR3: CASSQERTNTGELFF
J: TRBJ2-7; V: TRBV4-1; CDR3: CASSQFWTDLASYEQYF
J: TRBJ2-3; V: TRBV9; CDR3: CASSQGLLTDTQYF
J: TRBJ2-5; V: TRBV2; CDR3: CASRGTGSETQYF
J: TRBJ1-1; V: TRBV29-1; CDR3: CSVRDRGNTEAFF
J: TRBJ2-7; V: TRBV11-2; CDR3: CASSLLRGSVAYEQYF
J: TRBJ1-4; V: TRBV15; CDR3: CATRPTGAGGRSEKLFF
J: TRBJ2-3; V: TRBV4-2; CDR3: CASSQDFSTQYF
J: TRBJ1-6; V: TRBV27; CDR3: CASSPYGQGYNSPLHF
J: TRBJ2-7; V: TRBV5-6; CDR3: CASSFWTLNYEQYF
J: TRBJ2-5; V: TRBV18; CDR3: CASSPPGVGETQYF
J: TRBJ1-2; V: TRBV4-1; CDR3: CASSQGLWGYTF
J: TRBJ2-3; V: TRBV7-3; CDR3: CASSLTSEYTQYF
J: TRBJ1-1; V: TRBV5-1; CDR3: CASSLGQRNTEAFF
J: TRBJ2-1; V: TRBV28; CDR3: CASSFPGLVNEQFF
J: TRBJ2-5; V: TRBV7-9; CDR3: CAGAQRLQETQYF
J: TRBJ2-2; V: TRBV7-7; CDR3: CASSPRRDTGELFF
J: TRBJ2-1; V: TRBV5-1; CDR3: CASSLRQGGAGEQFF
J: TRBJ2-1; V: TRBV2; CDR3: CASSSGLTFSYNEQFF
J: TRBJ2-7; V: TRBV29-1; CDR3: CSVEVQGDLAGEQYF
J: TRBJ1-5; V: TRBV28; CDR3: CASSLSTRGGYQPQHF
J: TRBJ2-3; V: TRBV12-2; CDR3: CASRTGFLAGPDTQYF